These 9 T cell receptor beta chains originate from one sample sequenced in a study of intratumoral heterogeneity in liver cancer. Libraries came from the immunoSEQ multiplex PCR assay. What TCRdb holds here is the immuneACCESS table cut down to in-frame rearrangements. Part of the clones is not present; checked against another copy, under half of the missing clones reflect an unresolved V gene, and the others are unexplained. The sample records approximately 20,000 clones, around 75% of which are singletons. The ten largest clones take up roughly a sixth of the sample. Sequences were derived from tumor-adjacent normal tissue, sampled before any cancer treatment. Receptors were obtained from a woman between 65 and 79 years old with hepatocellular carcinoma.

By sample fraction, this clone is medium-sized (0.01 to 0.1%). The chain employs TRBV4-1 and TRBJ2-2; 9 bases are a match to TRBD2. The V gene end was trimmed by 8 bases and the J gene end by 7 bases; junction bases not matched to a gene: 14. Germline V gene data show CDR1 as MGHRA and CDR2 as YSYEKL. The CDR3 length is 16 residues. This CDR3 is CASCVSGSSGGGELFF. DNA of the CDR3: TGCGCCAGCTGTGTTAGCGGGAGTTCAGGAGGCGGGGAGCTGTTTTTT.

The chain joins TRBV7-9 to TRBJ2-7; D is possibly TRBD1 (6 bases). There are 15 residues in the CDR3. The V gene's germline CDR1 is SEHNR and CDR2 FQNEAQ (reference sequence). V was clipped by 0 bases and J by 6 bases, with 15 bases between them. In DNA, the CDR3 is TGTGCCAGCAGCTTAGCGCTAGGACAGTCGAGCGAGCAGTACTTC. Its translation: CASSLALGQSSEQYF.

This CDR3 reads CASSSPSGSRYEQYF. The CDR3 DNA reads TGTGCCAGCAGCTCGCCTAGCGGGAGCCGCTACGAGCAGTACTTC. The chain combines TRBV7-9 with TRBJ2-7; 10 bases line up with TRBD2. J lost 3 bases, V lost 4 bases, and 6 bases had no gene match. The CDR3 is 15 residues long. Germline CDR1 SEHNR, CDR2 FQNEAQ (reference sequence).

The rearrangement joins TRBV18 to TRBJ2-1; D is perhaps TRBD2 (6 bases). Germline values: CDR1 KGHSH, CDR2 LQKENI. The germline V and J ends were trimmed by 4 bases and 9 bases, with 13 bases remaining between them. This CDR3 spans 13 amino acids. CDR3 DNA sequence: TGTGCCAGCTCACAAACCCGGGAGATTGAGCAGTTCTTC. Translated, it gives CASSQTREIEQFF.

The V gene is TRBV9, the J gene TRBJ2-1; D is unresolved. Trimming left V 3 bases short and J 7 bases short, with 11 bases between. CDR3 length: 13 amino acids. CDR1 is SGDLS, CDR2 YYNGEE, per germline. CDR3 region: CASSAPLGNEQFF. The CDR3 DNA reads as TGTGCCAGCAGCGCCCCCCTAGGTAATGAGCAGTTCTTC.

The chain combines TRBV19 with TRBJ1-1; a possible D gene is TRBD1 (6 bases). CDR3 length: 17 amino acids. CDR1 and CDR2 (germline): LNHDA, SQIVND (reference sequence). V was pared by 1 base and J by 0 bases, with 15 bases between. CDR3 residues: CASSIASGDTMNTEAFF. CDR3 sequence (DNA): TGTGCCAGTAGTATAGCCTCCGGGGACACTATGAACACTGAAGCTTTCTTT.

The rearrangement uses TRBV30 and TRBJ1-5; tentative D call: TRBD1 (5 bases). V was trimmed by 1 base and J by 4 bases, leaving 11 bases between them. Germline CDR1 is GTSNPN and CDR2 is SVGIG (reference sequence). The CDR3 covers 14 residues. The CDR3: CAWSGGRGNQPQHF. CDR3 in DNA: TGTGCCTGGAGTGGGGGACGGGGGAATCAGCCCCAGCATTTT.

The V gene is TRBV11-2, the J gene TRBJ1-6; 8 bases line up with TRBD1. The CDR3 totals 15 residues. J lost 7 bases, V lost 1 base, and 3 bases had no gene match. The V gene's germline CDR1 is SGHAT and CDR2 FQNNGV. The CDR3 DNA reads TGTGCCAGCAGCTTAGGGACAGGGTACAATTCACCCCTCCACTTT. This translates into CASSLGTGYNSPLHF.

V gene TRBV6-5 combines with J gene TRBJ2-5; perhaps TRBD2 as D (6 bases). Trimming cost V 0 bases and J 9 bases, with 11 bases left between them. The CDR3 is 13 amino acids. Germline CDR1 and CDR2: MNHEY and SVGAGI. CDR3 loop: CASSYSLAWSQYF. The CDR3 region has the DNA TGTGCCAGCAGTTACTCTCTAGCGTGGTCCCAGTACTTC.